These T cell receptor beta chains were read from a single sample in a study of kidney transplant recipient with SARS-CoV-2 infection. One entry per CDR3 protein, called by TCRdb with MiXCR from the reads. The sample has roughly 250,000 distinct CDR3 sequences; around 30% are singletons. Here the sequenced sample was a blood sample, taken at baseline and on roughly day 110 from a kidney transplant recipient. The source of these receptors is a male patient aged 25 to 39 who had COVID-19 and was a kidney transplant recipient. Some of these T cells may belong to the graft donor. Both conserved end residues are part of each CDR3. A D gene is named only where the DNA matches it firmly. Clone sizes are given selectively: once, few, many, or a class where the clone is expanded.

V,J,D,size,CDR3,DNA
TRBV29-1,TRBJ1-5,.,many,CSVEDQEGSEPQHF,TGCAGCGTTGAAGACCAGGAGGGGTCGGAGCCCCAGCATTTT
TRBV7-9,TRBJ1-2,.,many,CASSDLSYHGKTYGYTF,TGTGCCAGCAGCGATCTCTCATACCATGGAAAGACCTATGGCTACACCTTC
TRBV11-1,TRBJ1-2,.,many,CASSRLYKAGKTYGYTF,TGTGCCAGCAGCAGGTTGTATAAGGCTGGAAAGACCTATGGCTACACCTTC
TRBV27,TRBJ2-3,.,few,CASRLGRTDTQYF,TGTGCCAGCAGACTGGGGCGCACAGATACGCAGTATTTT
TRBV10-3,TRBJ2-7,TRBD2,few,CAITSGLAPSSSYEQYF,TGTGCCATCACCTCGGGACTAGCCCCTTCGAGCTCCTACGAGCAGTACTTC
TRBV6-5,TRBJ2-7,TRBD2,many,CASTGLAGESYEQYF,TGTGCCAGCACCGGACTAGCGGGAGAGTCCTACGAGCAGTACTTC
TRBV4-2,TRBJ2-3,TRBD2,many,CASSQDLGGLVSDTQYF,TGTGCCAGCAGCCAAGATCTCGGTGGACTAGTCAGCGATACGCAGTATTTT
TRBV6-5,TRBJ2-7,TRBD2,many,CASSYEAGGPYEQYF,TGTGCCAGCAGTTACGAAGCGGGGGGGCCCTACGAGCAGTACTTC
TRBV5-4,TRBJ1-2,.,few,CASDLTVPGKTYGYTF,TGTGCCAGCGACTTAACCGTACCAGGAAAGACCTATGGCTACACCTTC
TRBV24-1,TRBJ1-1,TRBD1,many,CATSVNPRTGNTEAFF,TGTGCCACCAGTGTCAATCCGAGGACAGGGAACACTGAAGCTTTCTTT
TRBV5-4,TRBJ1-2,.,many,CASALDVPGKTYGYTF,TGTGCCAGCGCCCTTGACGTACCAGGAAAGACCTATGGCTACACCTTC
TRBV7-8,TRBJ1-2,TRBD1,few,CASSSQPGTGSAGPYGYTF,TGTGCCAGCAGCTCGCAACCCGGGACAGGGAGCGCCGGTCCATATGGCTACACCTTC
TRBV11-2,TRBJ1-1,.,many,CASSLYDGEAFF,TGTGCCAGCAGCTTATATGATGGTGAAGCTTTCTTT
TRBV6-6,TRBJ2-2,.,many,CASRNTANTGELFF,TGTGCCAGCAGGAATACAGCGAACACCGGGGAGCTGTTTTTT
TRBV2,TRBJ1-5,TRBD1,many,CASRTSTGMIQPQHF,TGTGCCAGCAGAACATCGACAGGGATGATTCAGCCCCAGCATTTT
TRBV7-6,TRBJ2-7,TRBD1,many,CASSTRDSSYEQYF,TGTGCCAGCAGCACCCGGGACAGCTCCTACGAGCAGTACTTC
TRBV18,TRBJ2-5,TRBD1,few,CASSPRLTGAQETQYF,TGTGCCAGCTCCCCCCGACTGACAGGGGCCCAAGAGACCCAGTACTTC
TRBV9,TRBJ2-5,TRBD2,once,CASSGRLAESQETQYF,TGTGCCAGCAGCGGGCGACTAGCGGAGTCACAAGAGACCCAGTACTTC
TRBV6-2/TRBV6-3,TRBJ2-5,TRBD2,.,CASSSNLAGFLETQYF,TGTGCCAGCAGCTCCAACCTAGCGGGTTTTCTTGAGACCCAGTACTTC
TRBV14,TRBJ1-1,TRBD1,many,CASSQGGQGEYTEAFF,TGTGCCAGCAGCCAGGGAGGACAGGGTGAATACACTGAAGCTTTCTTT
TRBV9,TRBJ1-2,.,many,CASNKTYSRKTYGYTF,TGTGCCAGCAATAAGACGTACTCAAGAAAGACCTATGGCTACACCTTC
TRBV7-8,TRBJ1-5,.,many,CASSLYPGVDQPQHF,TGTGCCAGCAGCTTATATCCTGGGGTCGATCAGCCCCAGCATTTT
TRBV4-1,TRBJ1-3,.,.,CTSSRPGRLGNTIYF,TGCACCAGCAGCCGACCGGGACGGCTTGGAAACACCATATATTTT
TRBV5-6,TRBJ2-3,TRBD1,.,CASSLAGTARTDTQYF,TGTGCCAGCAGCTTGGCAGGGACAGCCCGCACAGATACGCAGTATTTT
TRBV7-9,TRBJ2-3,TRBD2,many,CASSLARGRALNTDTQYF,TGTGCCAGCAGCTTAGCTCGCGGGAGGGCCTTAAACACAGATACGCAGTATTTT
TRBV5-4,TRBJ2-7,TRBD1,many,CASSSQTGASYEQYF,TGTGCCAGCAGCTCCCAGACAGGGGCATCCTACGAGCAGTACTTC
TRBV2,TRBJ1-2,.,many,CASSLQVYGYTF,TGTGCCAGCAGTCTCCAGGTCTATGGCTACACCTTC
TRBV7-6,TRBJ1-2,.,many,CASSLGTTSRLATF,TGTGCCAGCAGCTTAGGAACGACTAGCAGATTGGCTACCTTC
TRBV27,TRBJ1-1,.,many,CASSFTSAGEAFF,TGTGCCAGCAGTTTCACGTCCGCGGGGGAAGCTTTCTTT
TRBV12-2,TRBJ2-5,.,many,CASRLGEDSGRQETQYF,TGTGCAAGTCGCTTAGGGGAGGATAGCGGGAGGCAAGAGACCCAGTACTTC
TRBV11-2,TRBJ1-2,.,many,CASSVHRTSRKTYGYTF,TGTGCCAGCAGCGTCCATAGAACAAGCAGAAAGACCTATGGCTACACCTTC
TRBV5-5,TRBJ1-2,.,many,CASMVDVSRKTYGYTF,TGTGCCAGCATGGTTGATGTCTCGCGAAAGACCTATGGCTACACCTTC
TRBV18,TRBJ1-1,.,many,CASSPPNRESTEAFF,TGTGCCAGCTCACCACCCAACAGGGAAAGCACTGAAGCTTTCTTT
TRBV2,TRBJ2-1,.,few,CASGQLRDNEQFF,TGTGCCAGCGGTCAGCTCCGGGACAATGAGCAGTTCTTC
TRBV7-8,TRBJ2-1,.,.,CASSRALGRDNEQLF,TGTGCCAGCAGCCGGGCCTTGGGGCGGGACAATGAGCAGCTCTTC
TRBV20-1,TRBJ1-5,TRBD1,many,CSAREDRGENQPQHF,TGCAGTGCTAGAGAAGACAGGGGGGAAAATCAGCCCCAGCATTTT
TRBV19,TRBJ2-7,TRBD2,many,CASSKLAGRGEQYF,TGTGCCAGTAGTAAACTAGCGGGTCGAGGCGAGCAGTACTTC
TRBV5-6,TRBJ2-7,TRBD2,many,CASSLELAGDYEQYF,TGTGCCAGCAGCTTGGAACTAGCGGGAGACTACGAGCAGTACTTC
TRBV20-1,TRBJ1-4,.,many,CSARAFPGGAPVEKLFF,TGCAGTGCTAGAGCATTCCCCGGGGGCGCCCCGGTTGAAAAACTGTTTTTT
TRBV6-5,TRBJ2-7,TRBD1,many,CASSRDGTGGVYEQYF,TGTGCCAGCAGTCGAGATGGGACAGGGGGCGTCTACGAGCAGTACTTC
TRBV11-3,TRBJ2-1,.,many,CASSLVGNHYNEQFF,TGTGCCAGCAGCTTAGTGGGTAACCATTACAATGAGCAGTTCTTC
TRBV7-9,TRBJ1-2,.,many,CASSGGSYHGKTYGYTF,TGTGCCAGCAGCGGAGGGTCATACCATGGAAAGACCTATGGCTACACCTTC
TRBV12-3/TRBV12-4,TRBJ2-2,TRBD2,many,CASSLGGSGTGELFF,TGTGCCAGCAGTTTAGGCGGGAGCGGCACCGGGGAGCTGTTTTTT
TRBV7-7,TRBJ1-2,.,many,CASSGHVKCRKTYGYTF,TGTGCCAGCAGCGGTCACGTTAAGTGCCGAAAGACCTATGGCTACACCTTC
TRBV4-2,TRBJ1-1,.,many,CASSHFIRDYIPEAFF,TGTGCCAGCAGCCACTTCATTCGGGACTATATCCCTGAAGCTTTCTTT
TRBV30,TRBJ2-7,TRBD2,.,CAWSVLGGRGGDEQYF,TGCGCCTGGAGTGTACTAGGCGGGAGAGGTGGCGACGAGCAGTACTTC
TRBV3-1,TRBJ2-1,TRBD2,few,CASSQRAGTSGSNEQFF,TGTGCCAGCAGCCAAAGAGCGGGGACTAGCGGGAGTAATGAGCAGTTCTTC
TRBV6-5,TRBJ2-5,.,.,CASSSRPGRETQYF,TGTGCCAGCAGTTCCCGGCCTGGCCGGGAGACCCAGTACTTC
TRBV20-1,TRBJ2-7,TRBD1,many,CSARSGQASSYEQYF,TGCAGTGCTAGATCCGGACAGGCTAGCTCCTACGAGCAGTACTTC
TRBV10-3,TRBJ2-7,TRBD2,.,CAITMTSGRPEQYF,TGTGCCATCACCATGACTAGCGGGAGGCCCGAGCAGTACTTC
TRBV28,TRBJ1-4,.,many,CASSANEEVFF,TGTGCCAGCAGTGCCAACGAGGAAGTGTTTTTT
TRBV30,TRBJ1-2,.,.,CAWKWQRYRKTYGYTF,TGTGCCTGGAAATGGCAGCGTTATAGAAAGACCTATGGCTACACCTTC
TRBV8-2,TRBJ1-2,.,many,CGSNSHDSRKTYGYTF,TGTGGCAGTAACTCGCATGATAGCCGAAAGACCTATGGCTACACCTTC
TRBV3-1,TRBJ1-1,.,many,CASSEAHPISIRTEAFF,TGTGCCAGCAGCGAGGCTCATCCCATTTCAATTCGCACTGAAGCTTTCTTT
TRBV3-1,TRBJ2-1,.,many,CASSPTYGGLTKWGNEQFF,TGTGCCAGCAGCCCCACCTACGGTGGGCTAACCAAATGGGGCAATGAGCAGTTCTTC
TRBV5-6,TRBJ2-7,.,many,CASSRRRGWGEQYF,TGTGCCAGCAGCCGTCGGAGGGGCTGGGGCGAGCAGTACTTC
TRBV7-8,TRBJ1-4,TRBD1,many,CASSARDRLNEKLFF,TGTGCCAGCAGCGCCCGGGACAGATTAAATGAAAAACTGTTTTTT
TRBV21-1,TRBJ2-3,.,many,CASRAVVATVMQDTQYF,TGTGCCAGCAGAGCGGTGGTAGCTACAGTCATGCAAGATACGCAGTATTTT
TRBV20-1,TRBJ2-5,.,.,CSAPGGTAEETQYF,TGCAGTGCCCCGGGGGGCACGGCCGAGGAGACCCAGTACTTC
TRBV6-5,TRBJ1-2,.,many,CASSREANYGYTF,TGTGCCAGCAGCCGGGAGGCTAACTATGGCTACACCTTC